This T cell receptor (beta chain) was found in a study of T cell repertoires in cytomegalovirus infection. For the study at large: Use of recently identified HLA-C-restricted and well-studied HLA-B-restricted CMV epitopes was part of the study. Indications came from public TCR beta signatures; they pointed to CMV infection and to a matching HLA type.

Per germline, CDR1 SGHTA and CDR2 FQGNSA. The CDR3 has 15 residues. V dropped 1 base and J dropped 1 base, with 10 bases sitting between them. This clonotype was seen ten or more times. The antigen remains unidentified. MiXCR, applied by TCRdb to the reads, yields one record per CDR3 protein. Altogether approximately 1,000,000 distinct CDR3 sequences are present, roughly 30% being singletons, with the ten largest covering about an eighth. Whole-study results and caveats: The response measured ex vivo was dominated by TCR beta clonotypes (HLA-C-restricted and CMV-specific). Identification of carriers of CMV plus the relevant HLA was achieved through cumulative public TCR beta family frequency.

V usage is TRBV7-2 and J usage is TRBJ1-1; a weak D match, TRBD1 (5 bases). This TCR was sampled from a human donor in good health (CMV status not recorded). Some clones in this sample may be carry-over from other donors' samples. The source material was cultured CD8+ T cells from PBMCs, sampled from culture after CMV antigen stimulation. As DNA, the CDR3 is TGTGCCAGCAGCTTAGTGGGGGTGACGAACACTGAAGCTTTCTTT. This translates into CASSLVGVTNTEAFF.